This TCR beta chain was sequenced for a study of cytomegalovirus exposure and HLA in healthy donors. Both 60 Vbeta primers and 13 Jbeta primers went into the PCR. TCRdb's table, derived via immunoSEQ multiplex PCR, lists solely in-frame clones and lacks some. The repertoire holds about 180,000 clones, about 80% seen once, with roughly 2% in the top ten. The TCR was taken from a woman between 25 and 40 years old in good health and CMV-seronegative. Material for sequencing was PBMCs.

The DNA for the CDR3 is TGTGCCAGTACAGAGGGGGCCTATGGCTACACCTTC. Translating gives CASTEGAYGYTF. V usage is TRBV19 and J usage is TRBJ1-2, with 7 positions matching TRBD1. The V gene's germline CDR1 is LNHDA and CDR2 SQIVND (reference sequence). J was trimmed by 4 bases and V by 7 bases; bases with no gene match: 3. This CDR3 spans 12 amino acids.